Below, one TCR beta chain is given with its context. The data were taken from a study of blood T cell repertoires in COVID-19. Overall study: The origin of the acute and convalescent COVID-19 samples was the United States, Italy and Spain. The analysed material was cDNA or gDNA that came from T cells, B-cell-depleted T cells, or PBMCs.

Authors' methods: Estimation of nucleated cell counts relied on the amplification of reference gene primers. Clones were sequenced by immunoSEQ multiplex PCR, and TCRdb holds only the in-frame ones, with some missing. Clone size and the V and J calls come from that table; the DNA yielded D and trimming. The data contain tens of thousands of clones, around 82% of them singletons. The CDR3 has 15 residues. Germline CDR1 reads SNHLY; CDR2 reads FYNNEI. V was shortened by 7 bases and J by 8 bases, with 18 bases between the two germline ends. The sequenced material came from peripheral blood. J is TRBJ1-6 and V is TRBV2; tentative D call: TRBD1 (6 bases). This TCR came from a woman older than 75 with acute or convalescent COVID-19. The CDR3 spells CASKNGQTRDSPLHF. In DNA form, the CDR3 reads TGTGCCAGCAAAAATGGACAGACCCGGGATTCACCCCTCCACTTT.